This T cell receptor beta chain came from a study of T cell responses to AZD1222 COVID-19 vaccine. Sequenced by immunoSEQ multiplex PCR; TCRdb stores in-frame clones only, minus some. Here the sample spans 100,000 or so clones, approximately 90% being singletons. V was trimmed by 3 bases and J by 2 bases, leaving 8 bases between them. The V gene's germline CDR1 is SNHLY and CDR2 FYNNEI. CDR3 size: 14 residues. In the case of this clone: Antigen: not known.

Study results and limitations: Nearly half of spike-specific TCRs reportedly go after variant regions that carry no mutations. In a largely white British group with more females than males, clonal diversity was possibly underestimated. Spike-specific TCR breadth and depth went up after people got two AZD1222 doses.

The input for sequencing was peripheral blood, taken on day 0 of AZD1222 vaccination. This TCR derives from an adult in good health. The V gene is TRBV2, the J gene TRBJ1-5; D unresolved. The CDR3 sequence is CASSEIFRNQPQHF. In DNA form, the CDR3 reads TGTGCCAGCAGTGAGATCTTCCGCAATCAGCCCCAGCATTTT.